This entry lists 23 T cell receptor beta chains sequenced from one sample in a study of radiotherapy plus CTLA-4 blockade in lung cancer. Data came from immunoSEQ multiplex PCR; TCRdb stores just in-frame clones and leaves some out. Of tens of thousands of clones in the sample, under 80% are singletons; the top ten hold 7.5% to 8%. Sequencing was performed on peripheral blood, taken from a patient treated with radiotherapy plus ipilimumab. These receptors were collected from a human donor with non-small cell lung cancer who had stable disease on radiotherapy plus ipilimumab.

This clone was detected only a few times. The chain carries TRBV5-5 and TRBJ1-6, with TRBD1 identical over 9 bases. The CDR3 is 15 residues long. Germline CDR1 and CDR2: SGHKS and YYEKEE (reference sequence). After removal of 4 bases from V and 10 bases from J, the junction contained 9 bases not matched to a gene. DNA of the CDR3: TGTGCCAGCAGCCCGGTACAGGGGGCAGGGTCACCCCTCCACTTT. This encodes CASSPVQGAGSPLHF.

This sequence joins TRBV18 and TRBJ1-1, with D tentatively TRBD1 (5 bases). The V end lost 3 bases, the J end lost 4 bases, and 12 bases lay between the germline ends. The germline V gene encodes CDR1 KGHSH and CDR2 LQKENI. This CDR3 region has 14 residues. CDR3: CASSPTVPSTEAFF. The CDR3 DNA is TGTGCCAGCTCACCGACAGTCCCTAGCACTGAAGCTTTCTTT.

This clone was counted a single time. This chain uses TRBV5-6 with TRBJ1-5; a weak D match, TRBD1 (6 bases). V was pared by 4 bases and J by 1 base, with 12 bases between. CDR3 size: 15 residues. The germline V gene has CDR1 SGHDT and CDR2 YYEEEE. CDR3 bases: TGTGCCAGCAGCCAACAGGGCGGGAGCAATCAGCCCCAGCATTTT. Protein product: CASSQQGGSNQPQHF.

The rearrangement links TRBV2 to TRBJ2-5; no clear D. CDR1 SNHLY and CDR2 FYNNEI come from the germline V gene. CDR3 length equals 11 residues. V was clipped by 2 bases and J by 13 bases, with 11 bases between them. The DNA for the CDR3 is TGTGCCAGCAGTGAAATGGGCAGCACGTACTTC. Its translation: CASSEMGSTYF.

The rearrangement joins TRBV7-2 to TRBJ1-2, with no clear D. V was pared by 1 base and J by 7 bases, with 13 bases between. Germline CDR1 SGHTA, CDR2 FQGNSA. This CDR3 comprises 14 residues. The CDR3 reads CASSLVRFSSGYTF. The CDR3 DNA reads TGTGCCAGCAGCTTAGTAAGATTTTCGAGTGGCTACACCTTC.

The J gene is TRBJ2-7, the V gene TRBV4-3, with TRBD2 matching over 11 bases. This CDR3 is built from 16 residues. The V gene end was trimmed by 5 bases and the J gene end by 5 bases; junction bases not matched to a gene: 11. The germline V gene has CDR1 LGHNA and CDR2 YSLEER. Here the CDR3 reads CASSIRLAGTRDEQYF. The CDR3 nucleotides are TGCGCCAGCAGCATCCGACTAGCGGGGACCCGCGACGAGCAGTACTTC.

The chain joins TRBV2 to TRBJ1-5, with 7 bases identical to TRBD1. The CDR3 length is 12 residues. Looked up from germline, CDR1 is SNHLY and CDR2 is FYNNEI. J gave up 10 bases and V 3 bases, and 3 bases lay outside the gene matches. As DNA, the CDR3 is TGTGCCAGCAGTGAGAGGGGGCCACCCCAGCATTTT. It translates to CASSERGPPQHF.

This clone came up once. The chain combines TRBV6-5 with TRBJ1-2; the D is unclear. Trimming took 4 bases from V and 6 from J, leaving 15 bases between them. Germline V CDR1 and CDR2: MNHEY, SVGAGI. The CDR3 contains 14 residues. In DNA form, the CDR3 reads TGTGCCAGCAGTTCGGGCCCCCGTCGGGATGGCTACACCTTC. This gives the protein CASSSGPRRDGYTF.

The table lists this clone with a count of one. This chain uses TRBV18 with TRBJ2-1; D unclear. The V and J ends lost 1 base and 6 bases respectively, with 13 bases between them. The germline CDR1 and CDR2 sequences are KGHSH and LQKENI. This CDR3 is 15 amino acids long. CDR3 coding DNA: TGTGCCAGCTCACCACTCCCGCTCGCCAGCAATGAGCAGTTCTTC. Amino acids: CASSPLPLASNEQFF.

The rearrangement links TRBV6-1 to TRBJ1-5, with D uncertain. The length of the CDR3 is 15 residues. Germline V gives CDR1 MNHNS, CDR2 SASEGT. The V end lost 6 bases, the J end lost 6 bases, and 18 bases lay between the germline ends. The CDR3 sequence: CASSLPGPRAQPQHF. CDR3 nucleotides: TGTGCCAGCAGCCTGCCGGGTCCCCGGGCTCAGCCCCAGCATTTT.

The table lists this clone with a count of one. For the CDR3, the DNA is TGTGCCTGGAGTGTTTCAGGGGCCCCCAAGGGTGAGCAGTTCTTC. Translation gives CAWSVSGAPKGEQFF. This rearrangement joins TRBV30 to TRBJ2-1, with D maybe TRBD1 (6 bases). Germline V gene lookup returns CDR1 GTSNPN and CDR2 SVGIG (reference sequence). The CDR3 is 15 amino acids. Trimming removed 0 bases at V and 9 bases at J, with 18 bases between.

Of note for this clone: The junction departs from germline at one end; a sequencing error may be responsible. The chain joins TRBV5-1 to TRBJ2-5; D remains ambiguous. The CDR3 spans 15 residues. Germline V lookup: CDR1 SGHRS, CDR2 YFSETQ. The chain's CDR3 is CASSLGYSPQETQYF. In DNA, the CDR3 is TGTGCCAGCAGCTTGGGGTACAGCCCACAAGAGACCCAGTACTTC.

The chain combines TRBV2 with TRBJ1-6, with D uncertain. V dropped 2 bases and J dropped 4 bases, with 9 bases sitting between them. The germline CDR1 and CDR2 sequences are SNHLY and FYNNEI. The CDR3 extends over 15 amino acids. The CDR3 here is CASSETEAYNSPLHF. CDR3 DNA: TGTGCCAGCAGTGAAACAGAGGCATATAATTCACCCCTCCACTTT.

The sample holds one count of this clone. This chain's CDR3 is CASSQQGALWNEQFF. The DNA for the CDR3 is TGTGCCAGCAGCCAGCAGGGGGCCCTATGGAATGAGCAGTTCTTC. The rearrangement uses TRBV7-2 and TRBJ2-1; 8 bases match TRBD1. The CDR3 extends over 15 amino acids. After removal of 5 bases from V and 7 bases from J, the junction contained 10 bases not matched to a gene. The germline V gene encodes CDR1 SGHTA and CDR2 FQGNSA.

The V call is TRBV11-2, the J call TRBJ1-2, with a possible D match to TRBD1 (5 bases). The CDR3 is 14 amino acids. In germline, CDR1 is SGHAT, CDR2 FQNNGV. Trimming removed 5 bases from V and 5 bases from J, with 15 bases in between. The CDR3 region has the DNA TGTGCCAGCAGCCTCCTCGACAGACCATATGGCTACACCTTC. Translated: CASSLLDRPYGYTF.

J is TRBJ1-5 and V is TRBV28; D call uncertain. The CDR3 runs 14 residues. The V end was cut by 1 base, the J end by 3 bases, with 7 bases between. Germline assignment: CDR1 MDHEN and CDR2 SYDVKM. DNA for the CDR3: TGTGCCAGCAGTTTATACCTGATCAATCAGCCCCAGCATTTT. It codes for CASSLYLINQPQHF. The variable domain in full, with the rest retrieved from reference TRBV28 and TRBJ1-5, is DVKVTQSSRYLVKRTGEKVFLECVQDMDHENMFWYRQDPGLGLRLIYFSYDVKMKEKGDIPEGYSVSREKKERFSLILESASTNQTSMYLCASSLYLINQPQHFGDGTRLSIL.

CDR3 DNA sequence: TGTGCCAGCAGCCTTTATTCGGGACAGCTTAACTATGGCTACACCTTC. Protein: CASSLYSGQLNYGYTF. This rearrangement joins TRBV7-2 to TRBJ1-2; 7 nucleotides align to TRBD1. Germline CDR1 reads SGHTA; CDR2 reads FQGNSA. CDR3 length equals 16 residues. With V trimmed by 5 bases and J by 1 base, 10 bases remained unmatched.

The chain couples TRBV29-1 to TRBJ2-2; unclear D gene. Germline CDR1 SQVTM, CDR2 ANQGSEA. The V and J ends lost 4 bases and 6 bases respectively, with 9 bases between them. This CDR3 has 12 residues. The chain's CDR3 is CSVVFSAGELFF. For the CDR3, the DNA is TGCAGCGTTGTATTCTCTGCCGGGGAGCTGTTTTTT.

V gene TRBV5-8 combines with J gene TRBJ1-4; the D gene is possibly TRBD1 (5 bases). CDR1 is SGHTS and CDR2 is YDEGEE in the germline V gene. The CDR3 has 15 residues. Trimming removed 3 bases at V and 5 bases at J, with 14 bases between. CDR3 bases: TGTGCCAGCAGCTCCCGGGGACGCGGAAATGAAAAACTGTTTTTT. Its protein product is CASSSRGRGNEKLFF.

V gene TRBV7-9 combines with J gene TRBJ1-4, with 10 bases fitting TRBD1. The CDR3 covers 16 residues. V lost 5 bases, J lost 8 bases, and 11 bases stayed unmatched. Germline CDR1 is SEHNR and CDR2 is FQNEAQ (reference sequence). The CDR3 nucleotides are TGTGCCAGCAGCCCCCCAGGGGGGGGACAGGGGGAAAAACTGTTTTTT. Its translation: CASSPPGGGQGEKLFF.

This chain links TRBV6-1 with TRBJ1-4; no clear D gene. This CDR3 has 13 amino acids. The V gene's germline CDR1 is MNHNS and CDR2 SASEGT. Trimming removed 2 bases at V and 10 bases at J, with 11 bases between. The CDR3 here is CASSEYRFGKLFF. For the CDR3, the DNA is TGTGCCAGCAGTGAATACCGGTTTGGAAAACTGTTTTTT.

This sequence joins TRBV19 and TRBJ2-6, with 7 bases fitting TRBD1. V shed 5 bases, J shed 0 bases, and the junction held 7 bases outside the gene matches. The germline V gene encodes CDR1 LNHDA and CDR2 SQIVND (reference sequence). This CDR3 has 17 amino acids. The CDR3 loop is CASSSRTGYSGANVLTF. CDR3 bases: TGTGCCAGTAGTTCGCGGACAGGATACTCTGGGGCCAACGTCCTGACTTTC.

This sequence joins TRBV7-3 and TRBJ2-2, with D unclear. The V end lost 4 bases, the J end lost 1 base, and 4 bases lay between the germline ends. There are 13 residues in the CDR3. Germline assignment: CDR1 SGHTA and CDR2 FQGTGA. In DNA, the CDR3 is TGTGCCAGCAGCTACGGGAACACCGGGGAGCTGTTTTTT. Residues: CASSYGNTGELFF.